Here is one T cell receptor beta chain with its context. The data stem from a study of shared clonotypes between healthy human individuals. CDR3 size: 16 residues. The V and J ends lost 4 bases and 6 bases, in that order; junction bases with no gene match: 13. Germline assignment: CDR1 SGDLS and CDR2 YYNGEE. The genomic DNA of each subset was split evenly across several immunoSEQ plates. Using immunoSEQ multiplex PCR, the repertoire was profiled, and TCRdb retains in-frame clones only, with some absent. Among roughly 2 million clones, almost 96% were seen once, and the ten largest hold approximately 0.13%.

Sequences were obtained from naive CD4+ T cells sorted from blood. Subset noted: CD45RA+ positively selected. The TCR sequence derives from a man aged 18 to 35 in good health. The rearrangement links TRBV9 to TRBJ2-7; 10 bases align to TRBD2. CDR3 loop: CASSRTESGRAGEQYF. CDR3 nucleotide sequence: TGTGCCAGCAGCAGGACAGAGAGCGGGAGGGCAGGCGAGCAGTACTTC. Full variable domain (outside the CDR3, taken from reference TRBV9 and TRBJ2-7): DSGVTQTPKHLITATGQRVTLRCSPRSGDLSVYWYQQSLDQGLQFLIQYYNGEERAKGNILERFSAQQFPDLHSELNLSSLELGDSALYFCASSRTESGRAGEQYFGPGTRLTVT.